This is a list of T cell receptor beta chains from one sample in a study of neurological immune-mediated disorders. TCRdb re-derived calls from the 5' RACE reads in MiXCR, one entry per CDR3 protein. The sample includes some 41,000 distinct CDR3 sequences, about 15% seen only once; the top ten take under 4.5%. Sequencing was carried out using CD4+ T cells from blood. Receptors were obtained from a woman aged 60-75 years with HTLV-1-associated myelopathy (HAM/TSP). Both conserved end residues are part of each CDR3. The D gene is left open where the match is weak. The size field is filled for only some rows; it gives once, few, many or a size class.

abundance | j_gene | d_gene | v_gene | CDR3aa | CDR3nt
- | TRBJ2-3 | - | TRBV20-1 | CSARDSWQEMVDTQYF | TGCAGTGCTAGAGATAGTTGGCAGGAGATGGTAGATACGCAGTATTTT
many | TRBJ1-1 | - | TRBV13 | CASRAARTEAFF | TGTGCCAGCAGGGCCGCACGGACTGAAGCTTTCTTT
many | TRBJ1-1 | TRBD1 | TRBV29-1 | CSVGTGADTEAFF | TGTAGCGTCGGGACAGGGGCAGACACTGAAGCTTTCTTT
few | TRBJ2-7 | - | TRBV5-1 | CASSSGTSDEQYF | TGCGCCAGCAGCTCCGGGACCAGCGACGAGCAGTACTTC
many | TRBJ1-6 | - | TRBV5-1 | CASSLASGRNNSPLHF | TGCGCCAGCAGCTTGGCTTCCGGACGGAATAATTCACCCCTCCACTTT
- | TRBJ1-1 | - | TRBV30 | CAWSEKTEAFF | TGTGCCTGGAGTGAGAAGACTGAAGCTTTCTTT
many | TRBJ2-3 | - | TRBV5-1 | CASSLEGVSTDTQYF | TGCGCCAGCAGCTTGGAGGGGGTGAGCACAGATACGCAGTATTTT
many | TRBJ2-1 | - | TRBV9 | CASSVASYNEQFF | TGTGCCAGCAGCGTAGCGTCCTACAATGAGCAGTTCTTC
- | TRBJ2-1 | - | TRBV7-3 | CASSLAGSYNEQFF | TGTGCCAGCAGCTTAGCGGGGTCCTACAATGAGCAGTTCTTC
many | TRBJ1-1 | - | TRBV5-1 | CASSRGTVNTEAFF | TGCGCCAGCAGCCGCGGGACTGTAAACACTGAAGCTTTCTTT
many | TRBJ1-1 | TRBD1 | TRBV5-1 | CASSFPDRGNTEAFF | TGCGCCAGCAGCTTTCCGGACAGGGGGAATACTGAAGCTTTCTTT